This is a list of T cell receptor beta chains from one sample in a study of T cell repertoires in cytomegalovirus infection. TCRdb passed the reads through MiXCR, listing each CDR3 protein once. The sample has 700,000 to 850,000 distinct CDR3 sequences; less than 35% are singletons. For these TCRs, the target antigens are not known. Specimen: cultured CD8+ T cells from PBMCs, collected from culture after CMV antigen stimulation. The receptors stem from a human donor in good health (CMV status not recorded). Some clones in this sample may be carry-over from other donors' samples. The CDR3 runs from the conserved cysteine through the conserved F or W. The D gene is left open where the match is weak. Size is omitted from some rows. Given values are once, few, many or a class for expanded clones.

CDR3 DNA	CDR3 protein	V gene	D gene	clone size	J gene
TGTGCCAGCAGCACAACCGGGACAGAGCAAGAGACCCAGTACTTC	CASSTTGTEQETQYF	TRBV11-3	TRBD1	many	TRBJ2-5
TGTGCCAGCAGGAATGGGGCGTACAGTATCGGGAAGGTGAGGACTGAAGCTTTCTTT	CASRNGAYSIGKVRTEAFF	TRBV5-6	.	few	TRBJ1-1
TGTGCCAGCAGCCCAGAGGTGGCGGGGAGCTCCTACAATGAGCAGTTCTTC	CASSPEVAGSSYNEQFF	TRBV7-8	.	many	TRBJ2-1
TGTGCCAGCAGCCCCAGGACCGGGCCCCTCACAGATACGCAGTATTTT	CASSPRTGPLTDTQYF	TRBV7-9	.	.	TRBJ2-3
TGTGCCAGCAAAAAGGACAATGAGCAGTTCTTC	CASKKDNEQFF	TRBV3-1	.	.	TRBJ2-1
TGTGCCAGCACTATCGGCCTTACTGGGACAGATACGCAGTATTTT	CASTIGLTGTDTQYF	TRBV28	.	.	TRBJ2-3
TGTGCCAGCAGTTCAACAGGTTTCGGGGGCTACACCTTC	CASSSTGFGGYTF	TRBV27	.	few	TRBJ1-2
TGCAGTGCTCCCCGGATAGCGGGGGTTAACACCGGGGAGCTGTTTTTT	CSAPRIAGVNTGELFF	TRBV20-1	TRBD2	.	TRBJ2-2
TGTGCCAGCAGCCCCCCGGGGCGTAAGAGTGGCTACACCTTC	CASSPPGRKSGYTF	TRBV7-2	.	many	TRBJ1-2
TGTGCCAGCAGCCCCTATCGCGCAGGGAACACTGAAGCTTTCTTT	CASSPYRAGNTEAFF	TRBV9	.	.	TRBJ1-1
TGTGCCAGCAGTATACAGGGGATTTCTCCTAGCAATCAGCCCCAGCATTTT	CASSIQGISPSNQPQHF	TRBV6-2/TRBV6-3	TRBD1	few	TRBJ1-5
TGTGCCAGCAGCGACGAGGTGGGCCAGCCCCAGCATTTT	CASSDEVGQPQHF	TRBV7-4	.	few	TRBJ1-5